The clone carrying this T cell receptor beta chain was detected only a few times. Its target is unknown. PCR employed 60 Vbeta and 13 Jbeta primers. Measured with immunoSEQ multiplex PCR; TCRdb has only the in-frame clones, and not every one. Counted here are under 200,000 clones, roughly 80% occurring once; the ten biggest clones make up 6.3%. The data were obtained in a study of cytomegalovirus exposure and HLA in healthy donors. Points from the study as a whole: Some TCR beta chains (around 180 of them) were listed as cytomegalovirus-associated. Analyses of presence/absence relied on an assumption of roughly uniform sequencing depth across donors.

The sequence was obtained from a man aged 35-49 years in good health and CMV-seropositive. The sequenced sample consisted of PBMCs.

The CDR3 bases are TGTGCCAGCAGACCCGGGACAGGGTCTAGCTATGGCTACACCTTC. Protein product: CASRPGTGSSYGYTF. The rearrangement links TRBV6-5 to TRBJ1-2; 9 bases map to TRBD1. Germline assignment: CDR1 MNHEY and CDR2 SVGAGI. J gave up 4 bases and V 6 bases, and 9 bases lay outside the gene matches. CDR3 length: 15 residues.